This TCR beta chain was obtained from a study of cytomegalovirus exposure and HLA in healthy donors. PCR primers comprised 60 Vbeta and 13 Jbeta primers. Sequencing was performed with immunoSEQ multiplex PCR; in TCRdb, only in-frame clones are kept and a portion is missing. This sample has 150,000 to 200,000 clones, with around 75% found just once. As to this clone: Its cognate antigen is unknown.

Overall study results and limits: Excluded: some indistinguishable V segments such as TRBV6-2 and TRBV6-3. Specificity of three CMV-associated chains for CMV antigens was verified in vitro.

Germline V lookup: CDR1 SGHTA, CDR2 FQGNSA. This CDR3 is built from 14 residues. Trimming stripped 5 bases from V and 2 bases from J, with 10 bases between. What was sequenced was PBMCs. The chain is built from TRBV7-2 and TRBJ1-3; maybe TRBD1 (5 bases). The source of this sequence is a woman aged 30 to 39 in good health and CMV-seropositive. The CDR3 loop is CASSHGTTGNTIYF. In nucleotides, the CDR3 is TGTGCCAGCAGCCACGGGACTACTGGAAACACCATATATTTT. Full variable domain (missing parts from reference TRBV7-2 and TRBJ1-3): GAGVSQSPSNKVTEKGKDVELRCDPISGHTALYWYRQSLGQGLEFLIYFQGNSAPDKSGLPSDRFSAERTGGSVSTLTIQRTQQEDSAVYLCASSHGTTGNTIYFGEGSWLTVV.